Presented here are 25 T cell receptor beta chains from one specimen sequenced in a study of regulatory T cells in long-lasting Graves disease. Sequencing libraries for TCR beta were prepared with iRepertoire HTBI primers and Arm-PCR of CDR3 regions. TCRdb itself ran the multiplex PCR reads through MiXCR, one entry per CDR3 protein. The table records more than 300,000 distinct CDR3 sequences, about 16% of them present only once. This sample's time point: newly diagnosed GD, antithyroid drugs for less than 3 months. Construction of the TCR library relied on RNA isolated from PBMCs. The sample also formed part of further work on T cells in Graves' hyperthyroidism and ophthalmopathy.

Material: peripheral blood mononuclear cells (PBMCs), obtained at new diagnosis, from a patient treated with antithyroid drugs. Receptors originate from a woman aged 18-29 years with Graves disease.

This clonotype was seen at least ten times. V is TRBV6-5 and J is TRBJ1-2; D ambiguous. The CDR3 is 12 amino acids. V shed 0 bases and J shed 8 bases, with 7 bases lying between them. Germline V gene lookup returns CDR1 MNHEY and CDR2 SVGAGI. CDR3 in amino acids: CASSYSFGGYTF. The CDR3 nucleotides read TGTGCCAGCAGTTACTCGTTTGGGGGCTACACCTTC.

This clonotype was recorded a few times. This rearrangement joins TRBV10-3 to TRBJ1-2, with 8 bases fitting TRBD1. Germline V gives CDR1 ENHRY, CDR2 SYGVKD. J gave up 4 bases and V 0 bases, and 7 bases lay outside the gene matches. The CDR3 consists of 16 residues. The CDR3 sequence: CAISESATGVAYGYTF. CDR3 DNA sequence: TGTGCCATCAGTGAGTCCGCGACAGGGGTGGCCTATGGCTACACCTTC.

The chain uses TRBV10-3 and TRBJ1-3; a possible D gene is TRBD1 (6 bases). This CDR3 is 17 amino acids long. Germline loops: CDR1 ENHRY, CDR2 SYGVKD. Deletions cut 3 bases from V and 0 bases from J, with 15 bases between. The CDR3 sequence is CAISESRGLSSGNTIYF. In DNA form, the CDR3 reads TGTGCCATCAGTGAAAGTCGGGGGCTTAGCTCTGGAAACACCATATATTTT.

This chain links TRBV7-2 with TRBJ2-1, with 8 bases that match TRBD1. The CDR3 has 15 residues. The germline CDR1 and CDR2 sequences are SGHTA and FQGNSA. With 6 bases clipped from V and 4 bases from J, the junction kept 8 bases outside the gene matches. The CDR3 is CASRPGTGFYNEQFF. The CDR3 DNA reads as TGTGCCAGCAGACCTGGGACAGGTTTTTACAATGAGCAGTTCTTC.

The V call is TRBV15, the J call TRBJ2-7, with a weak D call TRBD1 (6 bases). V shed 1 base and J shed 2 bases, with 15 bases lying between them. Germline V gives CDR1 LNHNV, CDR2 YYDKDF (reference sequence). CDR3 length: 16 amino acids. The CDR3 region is CATSRATSGVTYEQYF. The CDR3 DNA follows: TGTGCCACCAGCAGAGCAACCTCAGGGGTCACCTACGAGCAGTACTTC.

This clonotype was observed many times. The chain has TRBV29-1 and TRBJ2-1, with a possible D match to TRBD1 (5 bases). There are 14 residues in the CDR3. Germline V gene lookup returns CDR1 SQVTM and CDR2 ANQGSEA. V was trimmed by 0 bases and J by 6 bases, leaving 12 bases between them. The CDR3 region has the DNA TGCAGCGTTGAAGAGGGTTGGCAGGGCAATGAGCAGTTCTTC. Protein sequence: CSVEEGWQGNEQFF.

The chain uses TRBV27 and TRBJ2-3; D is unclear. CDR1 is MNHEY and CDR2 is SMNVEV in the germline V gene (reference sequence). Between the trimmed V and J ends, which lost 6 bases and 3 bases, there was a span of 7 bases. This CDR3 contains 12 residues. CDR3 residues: CASSDRTDTQYF. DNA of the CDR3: TGTGCCAGCAGCGACCGGACAGATACGCAGTATTTT.

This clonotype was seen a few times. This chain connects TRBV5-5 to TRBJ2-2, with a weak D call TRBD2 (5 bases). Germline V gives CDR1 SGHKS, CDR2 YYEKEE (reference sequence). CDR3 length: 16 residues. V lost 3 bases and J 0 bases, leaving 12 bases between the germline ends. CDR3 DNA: TGTGCCAGCAGCTGGAGCACTAGTTCGAACACCGGGGAGCTGTTTTTT. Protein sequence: CASSWSTSSNTGELFF.

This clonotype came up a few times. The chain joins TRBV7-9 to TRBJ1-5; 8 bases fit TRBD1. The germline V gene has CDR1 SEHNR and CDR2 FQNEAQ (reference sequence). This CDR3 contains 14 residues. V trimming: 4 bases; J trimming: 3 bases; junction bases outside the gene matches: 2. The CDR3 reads CASSWGQDNQPQHF. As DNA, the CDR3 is TGTGCCAGCAGCTGGGGACAGGACAATCAGCCCCAGCATTTT.

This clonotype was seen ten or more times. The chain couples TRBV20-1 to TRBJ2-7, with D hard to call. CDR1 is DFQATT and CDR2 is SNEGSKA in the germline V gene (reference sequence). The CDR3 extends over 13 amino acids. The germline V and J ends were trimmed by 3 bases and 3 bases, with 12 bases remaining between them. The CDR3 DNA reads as TGCAGTGCTAGGAAGGACGCCCGCTACGAGCAGTACTTC. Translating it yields CSARKDARYEQYF.

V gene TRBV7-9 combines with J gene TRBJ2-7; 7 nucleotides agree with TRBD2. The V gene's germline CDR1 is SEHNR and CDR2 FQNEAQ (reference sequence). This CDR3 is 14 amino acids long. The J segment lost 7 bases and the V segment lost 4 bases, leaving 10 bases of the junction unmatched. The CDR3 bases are TGTGCCAGCAGCTCCCAATCTAGCGGTCGGGAGCAGTACTTC. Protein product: CASSSQSSGREQYF.

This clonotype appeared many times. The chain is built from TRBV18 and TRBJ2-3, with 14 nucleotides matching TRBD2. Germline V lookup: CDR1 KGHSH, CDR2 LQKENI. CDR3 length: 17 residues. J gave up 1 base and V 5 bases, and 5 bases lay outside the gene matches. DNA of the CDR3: TGTGCCAGCTCATCCACGGGACTAGCGGGGGGCACAGATACGCAGTATTTT. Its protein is CASSSTGLAGGTDTQYF.

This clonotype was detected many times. CDR3 DNA sequence: TGTGCCAGCTCACCGAGGGGACAGGGAAACACTGAAGCTTTCTTT. Its translation: CASSPRGQGNTEAFF. J is TRBJ1-1 and V is TRBV18, with 9 positions matching TRBD1. CDR1 and CDR2 (germline): KGHSH, LQKENI. Germline trimming cut 3 bases from V and 2 bases from J; bases unmatched to any gene: 4. The CDR3 loop spans 15 amino acids.

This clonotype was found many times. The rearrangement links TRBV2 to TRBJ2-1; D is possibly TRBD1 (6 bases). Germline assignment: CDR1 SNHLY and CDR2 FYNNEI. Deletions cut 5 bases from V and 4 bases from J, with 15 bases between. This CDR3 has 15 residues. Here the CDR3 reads CASSLGQLAYNEQFF. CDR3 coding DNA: TGTGCCAGCAGTCTCGGACAGCTCGCTTACAATGAGCAGTTCTTC.

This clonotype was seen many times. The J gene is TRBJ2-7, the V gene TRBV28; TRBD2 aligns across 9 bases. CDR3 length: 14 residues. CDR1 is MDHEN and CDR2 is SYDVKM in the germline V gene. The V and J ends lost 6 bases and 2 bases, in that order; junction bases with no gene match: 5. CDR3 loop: CASRLSSGAYEQYF. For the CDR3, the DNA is TGTGCCAGCAGGCTGTCTAGCGGGGCCTACGAGCAGTACTTC.

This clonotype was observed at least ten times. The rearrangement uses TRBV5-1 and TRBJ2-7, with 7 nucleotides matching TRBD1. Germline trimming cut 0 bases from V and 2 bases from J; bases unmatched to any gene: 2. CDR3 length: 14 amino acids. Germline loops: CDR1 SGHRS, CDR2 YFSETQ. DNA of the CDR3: TGCGCCAGCAGCTTGGAGGGGGCGGCCTACGAGCAGTACTTC. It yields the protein CASSLEGAAYEQYF.

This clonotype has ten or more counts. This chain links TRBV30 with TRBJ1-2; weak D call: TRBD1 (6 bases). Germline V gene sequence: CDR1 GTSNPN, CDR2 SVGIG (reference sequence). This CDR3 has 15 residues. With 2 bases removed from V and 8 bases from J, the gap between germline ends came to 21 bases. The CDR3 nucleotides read TGTGCCTGGAGTCCCGCCTTTGGGGGGGCGCGAGGCTACACCTTC. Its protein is CAWSPAFGGARGYTF.

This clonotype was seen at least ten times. CDR3: CASSYYYNSPLHF. CDR3 in DNA: TGTGCCAGCAGTTACTACTATAATTCACCCCTCCACTTT. The J gene is TRBJ1-6, the V gene TRBV6-5; D unclear. Trimming took 1 base from V and 3 from J, leaving 1 base between them. The CDR3 extends over 13 amino acids. The germline V gene has CDR1 MNHEY and CDR2 SVGAGI.

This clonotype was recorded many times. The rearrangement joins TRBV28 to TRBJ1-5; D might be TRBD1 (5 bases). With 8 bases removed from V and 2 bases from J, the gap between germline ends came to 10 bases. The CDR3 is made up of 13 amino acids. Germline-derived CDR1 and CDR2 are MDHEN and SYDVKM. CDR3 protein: CASARGGNQPQHF. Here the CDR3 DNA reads TGTGCCAGCGCCCGGGGGGGCAATCAGCCCCAGCATTTT.

CDR3 sequence reads: CASRGWDSSGNTIYF. DNA of the CDR3: TGTGCCAGCAGAGGGTGGGATAGCTCTGGAAACACCATATATTTT. The V gene is TRBV6-2 or TRBV6-3, the J gene TRBJ1-3; D remains ambiguous. This CDR3 spans 15 amino acids. V was pared by 6 bases and J by 0 bases, with 12 bases between. Germline V gene sequence: CDR1 MNHEY, CDR2 SVGEGT.

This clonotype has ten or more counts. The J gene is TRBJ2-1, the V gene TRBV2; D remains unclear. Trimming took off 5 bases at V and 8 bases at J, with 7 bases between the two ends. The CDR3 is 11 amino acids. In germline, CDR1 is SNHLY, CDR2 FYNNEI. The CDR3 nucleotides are TGTGCCAGCAGTCTTACGGATGAGCAGTTCTTC. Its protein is CASSLTDEQFF.

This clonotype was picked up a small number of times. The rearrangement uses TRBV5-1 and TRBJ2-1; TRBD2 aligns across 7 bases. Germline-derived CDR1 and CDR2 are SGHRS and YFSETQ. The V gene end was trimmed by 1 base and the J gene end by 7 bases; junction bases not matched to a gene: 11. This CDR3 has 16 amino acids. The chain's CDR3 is CASSLNHRTRLNEQFF. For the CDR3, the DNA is TGCGCCAGCAGCTTGAACCACCGGACTAGGTTAAATGAGCAGTTCTTC.

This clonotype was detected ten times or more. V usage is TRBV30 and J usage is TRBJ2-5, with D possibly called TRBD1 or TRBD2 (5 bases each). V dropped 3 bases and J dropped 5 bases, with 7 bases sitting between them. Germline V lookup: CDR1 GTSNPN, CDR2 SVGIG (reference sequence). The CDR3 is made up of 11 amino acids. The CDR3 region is CAWRWGETQYF. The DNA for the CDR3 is TGTGCCTGGAGATGGGGGGAGACCCAGTACTTC.

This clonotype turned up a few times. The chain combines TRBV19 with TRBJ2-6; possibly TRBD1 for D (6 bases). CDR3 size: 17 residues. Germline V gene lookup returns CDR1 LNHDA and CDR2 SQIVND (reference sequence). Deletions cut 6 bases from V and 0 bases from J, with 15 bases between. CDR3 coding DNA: TGTGCCAGTAGCCGGACAGCCGTCAGCTCTGGGGCCAACGTCCTGACTTTC. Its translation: CASSRTAVSSGANVLTF.

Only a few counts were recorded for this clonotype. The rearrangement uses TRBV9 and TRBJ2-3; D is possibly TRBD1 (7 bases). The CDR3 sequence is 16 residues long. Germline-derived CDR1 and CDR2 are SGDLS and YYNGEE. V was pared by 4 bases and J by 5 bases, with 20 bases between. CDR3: CASSLEGAGGGDTQYF. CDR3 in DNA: TGTGCCAGCAGCCTTGAAGGGGCAGGGGGAGGAGATACGCAGTATTTT.